The entry below gives a single T cell receptor beta chain sequence along with its context. Trimming removed 0 bases from V and 4 bases from J, with 25 bases in between. The CDR3 covers 20 residues. Germline CDR1 LNHDA, CDR2 SQIVND (reference sequence). Per the original methods: The authors estimated nucleated cell counts from reference gene primer amplification. Assay: immunoSEQ multiplex PCR; the TCRdb copy retains only in-frame clones and omits some. For V, J and clone size, that table is used; D and trimming come from the DNA. Counted here are about 440,000 clones, around nine tenths occurring once; the ten biggest clones make up over 1.5%. These data come from a study of blood T cell repertoires in COVID-19. Study overall: Italy, Spain and the United States were the sources of the convalescent and acute COVID-19 samples. PBMCs, B-cell-depleted T cells, or T cells were the source of the cDNA or gDNA that made up the material.

The chain joins TRBV19 to TRBJ1-3, with unresolved D. Material: PBMCs or T cells enriched from blood (not recorded which). The TCR comes from a woman between 18 and 29 years old with acute COVID-19. CDR3 amino acids: CASSIERGGSRILTGNTIYF. CDR3 nucleotide sequence: TGTGCCAGTAGTATAGAACGGGGAGGGTCCCGGATTCTGACGGGAAACACCATATATTTT.